One sample yielded the 27 T cell receptor beta chains listed below, sequenced in a study of tumor-infiltrating lymphocytes in primary liver carcinoma. Unsorted whole blood served as the source of blood RNA, and germline DNA was extracted as well. Starting material of approximately 500 ng total RNA yielded TCR beta cDNA via a constant-region primer. A slightly modified ARM-PCR protocol with three nested multiplex PCR rounds produced these TCR beta libraries. For 10 cycles apiece, the opening two PCR rounds ran with TRBV1-TRBV30 forward primers and a C-beta reverse primer. TCRdb itself ran the multiplex PCR reads through MiXCR, one entry per CDR3 protein. The repertoire consists of 300,000 to 400,000 distinct CDR3 sequences, with approximately 64% occurring once and the leading ten covering about 6.1%. Sequencing used peripheral blood. These receptors came from a man in his forties with primary liver carcinoma and hepatitis B virus infection.

The CDR3 reads CANSLLLNTGELFF. The CDR3 nucleotides read TGTGCCAACAGCTTACTCCTAAACACCGGGGAGCTGTTTTTT. The V call is TRBV12-3 or TRBV12-4, the J call TRBJ2-2; D ambiguous. CDR3 length: 14 amino acids. Trimming removed 10 bases at V and 2 bases at J, with 14 bases between.

This chain joins TRBV12-3 or TRBV12-4 and TRBJ1-3; a weak D match, TRBD1 (5 bases). The CDR3 has 17 residues. V was cut by 0 bases and J by 2 bases, with 14 bases left in between. CDR3 nucleotides: TGTGCCAGCAGTTTAGCACAGCGGCGGGGGGCTGGAAACACCATATATTTT. Amino acid sequence: CASSLAQRRGAGNTIYF.

The chain uses TRBV11-1 and TRBJ2-3, with a tentative D call TRBD2 (5 bases). Germline values: CDR1 SGHAT, CDR2 FQDESV (reference sequence). The V end was cut by 6 bases, the J end by 6 bases, with 28 bases between. This CDR3 has 18 amino acids. For the CDR3, the DNA is TGTGCCAGCAGATTCCCAAAGATGTCCCTTTCAACGGGGGATACGCAGTATTTT. It is translated as CASRFPKMSLSTGDTQYF.

Regarding this clonotype: At one boundary the junction diverges from the germline segment, which might be a read error. The chain is built from TRBV4-1 and TRBJ2-2; perhaps TRBD2 as D (5 bases). CDR3 size: 16 residues. Germline CDR1 and CDR2: MGHRA and YSYEKL. DNA for the CDR3: TGCGCCAGCAGCCTTACAGTGAAGGCGAACACCGGGGAGCTCTTTTTT. Protein sequence: CASSLTVKANTGELFF.

This clonotype occurred many times. The chain couples TRBV6-1 to TRBJ2-1; TRBD1 matches 9 bases. The germline V gene encodes CDR1 MNHNS and CDR2 SASEGT. V lost 4 bases to trimming and J lost 9 bases; unmatched junction nucleotides: 10. The CDR3 is 15 residues long. The CDR3 DNA reads as TGTGCCAGCAGTGCCCTGGGACAGGGCGTGGGTGAGCAGTTCTTC. This sequence encodes CASSALGQGVGEQFF.

This rearrangement joins TRBV12-3 or TRBV12-4 to TRBJ2-5, with 8 nucleotides matching TRBD1. J gave up 4 bases and V 6 bases, and 7 bases lay outside the gene matches. This CDR3 is 14 amino acids long. In DNA form, the CDR3 reads TGTGCCAGCAGCCGACAGGGGCGAGGAGAGACCCAGTACTTC. Translation: CASSRQGRGETQYF.

Concerning this clonotype: No conserved phenylalanine or tryptophan is present at the end of the CDR3, so a read error is the likely explanation. The J gene is TRBJ2-5, the V gene TRBV5-1; no definite D call. V lost 4 bases and J lost 1, with 14 bases in between. The CDR3 consists of 15 residues. Germline V lookup: CDR1 SGHRS, CDR2 YFSETQ. The chain's CDR3 is CASSLQSLGQETQYY. The CDR3 coding sequence is TGCGCCAGCAGCCTACAGTCCCTTGGCCAAGAGACCCAGTACTAT.

The V gene is TRBV11-2, the J gene TRBJ2-7; D gene unclear. CDR1 and CDR2 from the germline V gene are SGHAT and FQNNGV. This CDR3 has 15 residues. The V end was cut by 5 bases, the J end by 2 bases, with 16 bases between. CDR3 protein: CASSRWTESPYEQYF. The CDR3 DNA is TGTGCCAGCAGCCGTTGGACGGAGAGCCCCTACGAGCAGTACTTC.

This clonotype showed up many times. The chain uses TRBV6-6 and TRBJ2-1; 12 bases fit TRBD2. This CDR3 contains 17 residues. The V gene's germline CDR1 is MNHNY and CDR2 SVGAGI (reference sequence). With V trimmed by 1 base and J by 5 bases, 6 bases remained unmatched. The CDR3 loop reads CASSYLGLAGGHNEQFF. The DNA of the CDR3 is TGTGCCAGCAGTTACTTAGGGCTAGCGGGAGGGCACAATGAGCAGTTCTTC.

This clonotype came up a few times. The chain links TRBV6-6 to TRBJ1-2, with 8 bases that match TRBD1. CDR1 and CDR2 (germline): MNHNY, SVGAGI (reference sequence). The CDR3 is 15 residues long. Trimming removed 4 bases from V and 3 bases from J; junction bases left unmatched: 7. The CDR3 DNA follows: TGTGCCAGCAGTTCACGACAGGGGCTATACTATGGCTACACCTTC. Protein product: CASSSRQGLYYGYTF.

This clonotype was recorded once. V usage is TRBV11-2 and J usage is TRBJ1-3; D gene uncertain. Germline CDR1 SGHAT, CDR2 FQNNGV. Deletions cut 1 base from V and 3 bases from J, with 16 bases between. The CDR3 runs to 17 residues. CDR3 loop: CASSLVERKRVGNTIYF. CDR3 nucleotides: TGTGCCAGCAGCTTAGTAGAGAGGAAAAGGGTTGGAAACACCATATATTTT. Using reference TRBV11-2 and TRBJ1-3 for the parts outside the CDR3, the full variable domain is EAGVAQSPRYKIIEKRQSVAFWCNPISGHATLYWYQQILGQGPKLLIQFQNNGVVDDSQLPKDRFSAERLKGVDSTLKIQPAKLEDSAVYLCASSLVERKRVGNTIYFGEGSWLTVV.

In the case of this clonotype: Mismatch with germline at one junction end may stem from a read error. This chain joins TRBV19 and TRBJ2-3, with D uncertain. Germline V gene lookup returns CDR1 LNHDA and CDR2 SQIVND (reference sequence). The CDR3 covers 12 residues. The CDR3 bases are TGTGCCAGTCGTATGACCGGGGATACGCAGTATTTT. It yields the protein CASRMTGDTQYF.

Of note for this clonotype: The junction does not match germline at one end; this may be a read error. V and J are TRBV11-2 and TRBJ2-7; D not resolved. This CDR3 comprises 13 residues. Germline assignment: CDR1 SGHAT and CDR2 FQNNGV. CDR3 DNA sequence: TGTACCAGCAGCTTAGGAACAGATTCCGAGCAGTACTTC. Protein product: CTSSLGTDSEQYF. Full variable domain (missing parts from reference TRBV11-2 and TRBJ2-7): EAGVAQSPRYKIIEKRQSVAFWCNPISGHATLYWYQQILGQGPKLLIQFQNNGVVDDSQLPKDRFSAERLKGVDSTLKIQPAKLEDSAVYLCTSSLGTDSEQYFGPGTRLTVT.

Comments on this clonotype: The junction departs from the called germline gene at one end, perhaps through a read error. The chain couples TRBV14 to TRBJ2-7; 10 bases fit TRBD2. The CDR3 runs 18 residues. Germline V gene sequence: CDR1 SGHDN, CDR2 FVKESK. Written as DNA, the CDR3 is TGTGCCAGCAGCCAAAGCTCAGCGGGAGGGCCTAAGACCTACGAGCAGTGCTTC. This gives the protein CASSQSSAGGPKTYEQCF. The whole variable domain, remainder taken from reference TRBV14 and TRBJ2-7, is EAGVTQFPSHSVIEKGQTVTLRCDPISGHDNLYWYRRVMGKEIKFLLHFVKESKQDESGMPNNRFLAERTGGTYSTLKVQPAELEDSGVYFCASSQSSAGGPKTYEQCFGPGTRLTVT.

This chain joins TRBV12-3 or TRBV12-4 and TRBJ2-1; D is unclear. Trimming shortened V by 3 bases and J by 4 bases, and 10 bases separated the two germline ends. The CDR3 runs to 14 residues. In nucleotides, the CDR3 is TGTGCCAGCAGTTTTGGGTCCCCTTACAATGAGCAGTTCTTC. Encoded protein: CASSFGSPYNEQFF.

The J gene is TRBJ1-5, the V gene TRBV6-5; D might be TRBD1 (6 bases). Trimming pared 0 bases from V and 3 bases from J, leaving 12 bases between. Germline V gives CDR1 MNHEY, CDR2 SVGAGI. The CDR3 spans 16 residues. CDR3 DNA sequence: TGTGCCAGCAGTTACTCTTGGGGGGGCAACAATCAGCCCCAGCATTTT. Translated, it gives CASSYSWGGNNQPQHF.

J is TRBJ2-3 and V is TRBV11-2; perhaps D is TRBD1 or TRBD2 (5 bases each). Germline V lookup: CDR1 SGHAT, CDR2 FQNNGV. V lost 10 bases to trimming and J lost 2 bases, with 19 bases between them. This CDR3 has 15 residues. CDR3 DNA: TGTGCCAACATCAGCACTAGGGGTGACACAGATACGCAGTATTTT. It codes for CANISTRGDTDTQYF.

With regard to this clonotype: This may be a read error: a much more frequent sequence differs by one nucleotide. J is TRBJ2-3 and V is TRBV5-1; TRBD1 agrees at 9 bases. This CDR3 contains 16 residues. Germline CDR1 reads SGHRS; CDR2 reads YFSETQ. CDR3 coding DNA: TGCGCCAGCAGCGCCGGGACAGGGAGGGGCACAGATACGCAGAATTTT. This translates into CASSAGTGRGTDTQNF.

V gene TRBV6-5 combines with J gene TRBJ1-3; D is unresolved. V was shortened by 2 bases and J by 2 bases, with 19 bases between the two germline ends. The length of the CDR3 is 18 residues. From germline, CDR1 is MNHEY and CDR2 SVGAGI. The CDR3 loop is CASSYPHSLAEAGNTIYF. In nucleotides, the CDR3 is TGTGCCAGCAGTTACCCCCACTCCTTGGCGGAGGCTGGAAACACCATATATTTT.

This clonotype was recorded a few times. The chain uses TRBV10-3 and TRBJ2-2, with 13 bases fitting TRBD2. V gave up 5 bases and J gave up 3 bases; unmatched junction bases: 6. The CDR3 has 17 amino acids. CDR1 ENHRY and CDR2 SYGVKD come from the germline V gene. The CDR3 sequence is CAISRTSGRGDTGELFF. CDR3 nucleotide sequence: TGTGCCATCAGTAGGACTAGCGGGAGAGGGGACACCGGGGAGCTGTTTTTT.

A remark on this clonotype: This may be a read error: a much more frequent sequence differs by one nucleotide. The chain joins TRBV28 to TRBJ1-5; D is unclear. Looked up from germline, CDR1 is MDHEN and CDR2 is SYDVKM. CDR3 length: 15 residues. CDR3 sequence: CACSLRWQLNQPQHF. As DNA, the CDR3 is TGTGCCTGCAGTTTAAGGTGGCAGCTCAATCAGCCCCAGCATTTT. Full variable domain (rest looked up from reference TRBV28 and TRBJ1-5): DVKVTQSSRYLVKRTGEKVFLECVQDMDHENMFWYRQDPGLGLRLIYFSYDVKMKEKGDIPEGYSVSREKKERFSLILESASTNQTSMYLCACSLRWQLNQPQHFGDGTRLSIL.

This clonotype was counted only a few times. J is TRBJ1-2 and V is TRBV6-5; D is unclear. Trimming removed 2 bases from V and 3 bases from J, with 7 bases in between. Germline V gives CDR1 MNHEY, CDR2 SVGAGI. This CDR3 contains 13 residues. In nucleotides, the CDR3 is TGTGCCAGCAGTTACGGGCAGGACTATGGCTACACCTTC. Its translation is CASSYGQDYGYTF.

CDR3 sequence reads: CASSLDGSGYGYTF. CDR3 bases: TGCGCCAGCAGCTTGGACGGATCAGGGTATGGCTACACCTTC. The rearrangement joins TRBV5-1 to TRBJ1-2; the D gene is possibly TRBD1 (5 bases). Germline CDR1 and CDR2: SGHRS and YFSETQ. Trimming removed 0 bases at V and 5 bases at J, with 11 bases between. CDR3 size: 14 residues.

This clonotype was observed a few times. The rearrangement uses TRBV10-3 and TRBJ2-3; TRBD2 agrees at 9 bases. This CDR3 comprises 17 residues. V lost 4 bases, J lost 0 bases, and 8 bases stayed unmatched. The germline V gene encodes CDR1 ENHRY and CDR2 SYGVKD. The CDR3 reads CAISGYGSGSSTDTQYF. CDR3 DNA sequence: TGTGCCATCAGTGGTTATGGTAGCGGGAGTAGCACAGATACGCAGTATTTT.

This clonotype showed up just once. This chain uses TRBV11-2 with TRBJ2-1; 13 bases fit TRBD2. The CDR3 sequence is 14 residues long. The J segment lost 9 bases and the V segment lost 5 bases, leaving 4 bases of the junction unmatched. Germline V gives CDR1 SGHAT, CDR2 FQNNGV. The CDR3 spells CASSALAGGSEQFF. CDR3 sequence (DNA): TGTGCCAGCAGCGCACTAGCGGGAGGGAGTGAGCAGTTCTTC.

About this clonotype: The final CDR3 position lacks the conserved phenylalanine or tryptophan, pointing to a likely read error. The rearrangement joins TRBV28 to TRBJ2-4; D not resolved. Germline CDR1 and CDR2: MDHEN and SYDVKM. The CDR3 has 14 residues. The V and J ends lost 5 bases and 9 bases respectively, with 17 bases between them. CDR3 DNA sequence: TGTGCCAGCAGTCTTATAACCACCCCCGGCATTCAGTACCTC. Translated: CASSLITTPGIQYL.

As to this clonotype: Given a much more abundant clone one base away, this may be a read error. The rearrangement uses TRBV6-5 and TRBJ2-1; a weak D match, TRBD2 (5 bases). Germline V gene lookup returns CDR1 MNHEY and CDR2 SVGAGI. The V gene lost 0 bases and the J gene lost 6 bases, with 15 bases spanning the gap. The CDR3 spans 16 residues. The CDR3 coding sequence is TGTGCCAGCAGTTACTCGAATCTCCCGGGGAGCAATGAGCAGTTCTTC. Protein: CASSYSNLPGSNEQFF.